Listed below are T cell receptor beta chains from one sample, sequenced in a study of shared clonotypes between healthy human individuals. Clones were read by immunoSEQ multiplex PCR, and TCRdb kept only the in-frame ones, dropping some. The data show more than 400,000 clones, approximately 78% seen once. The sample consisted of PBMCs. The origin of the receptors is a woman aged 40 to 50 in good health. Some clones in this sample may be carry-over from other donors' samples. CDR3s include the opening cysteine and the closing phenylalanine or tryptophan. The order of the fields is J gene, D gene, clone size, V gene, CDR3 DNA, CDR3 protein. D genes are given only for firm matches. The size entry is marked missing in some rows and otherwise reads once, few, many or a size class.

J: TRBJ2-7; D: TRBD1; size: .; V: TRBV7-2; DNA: TGTGCCAGCAGCCCTCAGGGGGCTGGCTACGAGCAGTACTTC; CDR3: CASSPQGAGYEQYF
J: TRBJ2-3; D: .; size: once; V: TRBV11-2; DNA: TGTGCCAGCGGCCGCTCTACAGATACGCAGTATTTT; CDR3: CASGRSTDTQYF
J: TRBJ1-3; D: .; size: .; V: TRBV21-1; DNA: TGTGCCAGCAGCAAAGATTCGGAACTATCTGGAAACACCATATATTTT; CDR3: CASSKDSELSGNTIYF
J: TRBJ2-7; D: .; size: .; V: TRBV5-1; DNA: TGCGCCAGCAGCCCCAGGAATACGGGATGGGAGGTCGAGCAGTACTTC; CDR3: CASSPRNTGWEVEQYF
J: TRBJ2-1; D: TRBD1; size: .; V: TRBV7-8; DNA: TGTGCCAGCAGCCAAACAGGGGGCTGGTACAATGAGCAGTTCTTC; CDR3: CASSQTGGWYNEQFF
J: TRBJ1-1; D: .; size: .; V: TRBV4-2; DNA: TGTGCCAGCAGCCAAGATCAAGTGAACACTGAAGCTTTCTTT; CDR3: CASSQDQVNTEAFF
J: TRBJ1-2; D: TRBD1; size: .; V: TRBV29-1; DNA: TGCAGCGTAAGCCGGGACAGGGGACTTAACTATGGCTACACCTTC; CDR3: CSVSRDRGLNYGYTF
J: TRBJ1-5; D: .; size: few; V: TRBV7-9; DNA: TGTGCCAGCAGCTTAGCGGGAAGTCAGCCCCAGCATTTT; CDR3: CASSLAGSQPQHF
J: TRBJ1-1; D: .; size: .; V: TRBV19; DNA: TGTGCCAGTAGTATTGGGACGGTCCCCCGAGCTTTCTTT; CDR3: CASSIGTVPRAFF
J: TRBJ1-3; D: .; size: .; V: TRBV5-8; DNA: TGTGCCAGCAGCTGGAGAGGGGGTGGAAACACCATATATTTT; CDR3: CASSWRGGGNTIYF
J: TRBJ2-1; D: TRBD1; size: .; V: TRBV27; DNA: TGTGCCAGCAGCTCCGGACAGGCGGGCGGATTCGATGAGCAGTTCTTC; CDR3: CASSSGQAGGFDEQFF